This T cell receptor beta chain was obtained from a study of T cell repertoires in cytomegalovirus infection. In germline, CDR1 is SEHNR, CDR2 FQNEAQ (reference sequence). V was pared by 5 bases and J by 3 bases, with 10 bases between. The CDR3 is 13 residues long. The sample holds a few counts of this clonotype. No antigen is known for it. TCRdb ran MiXCR on the reads and lists one entry per CDR3 protein. The sample records about 78,000 distinct CDR3 sequences, roughly 39% being singletons. The TCR sequence derives from a human donor in good health (CMV status not recorded). Some clones in this sample may be carry-over from other donors' samples. The specimen was CD8+ T cells from cultured PBMCs, collected from culture after CMV antigen stimulation. The chain uses TRBV7-9 and TRBJ1-2, with D maybe TRBD1 (6 bases). CDR3: CASSRTADYGYTF. In DNA form, the CDR3 reads TGTGCCAGCAGCAGGACAGCCGACTATGGCTACACCTTC. Full variable domain (missing parts from reference TRBV7-9 and TRBJ1-2): DTGVSQNPRHKITKRGQNVTFRCDPISEHNRLYWYRQTLGQGPEFLTYFQNEAQLEKSRLLSDRFSAERPKGSFSTLEIQRTEQGDSAMYLCASSRTADYGYTFGSGTRLTVV.